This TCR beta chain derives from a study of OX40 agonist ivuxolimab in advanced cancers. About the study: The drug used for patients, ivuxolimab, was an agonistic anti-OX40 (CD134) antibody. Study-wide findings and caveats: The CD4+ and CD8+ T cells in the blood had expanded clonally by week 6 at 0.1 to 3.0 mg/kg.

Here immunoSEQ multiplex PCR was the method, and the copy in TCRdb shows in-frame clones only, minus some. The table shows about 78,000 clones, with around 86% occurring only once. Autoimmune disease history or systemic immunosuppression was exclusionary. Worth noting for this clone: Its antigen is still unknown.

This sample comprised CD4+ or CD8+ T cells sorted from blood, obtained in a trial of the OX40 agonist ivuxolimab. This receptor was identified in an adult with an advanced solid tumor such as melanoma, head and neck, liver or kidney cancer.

The CDR3 reads CAISESGLAAHTDTQYF. CDR3 DNA sequence: TGTGCCATCAGTGAGTCTGGTCTAGCGGCACACACAGATACGCAGTATTTT. V usage is TRBV10-3 and J usage is TRBJ2-3, with 7 bases aligning to TRBD2. Unmatched junction bases numbered 8, after V lost 0 bases and J lost 2 bases. The CDR3 covers 17 residues. Per the germline V gene, CDR1 is ENHRY and CDR2 is SYGVKD.